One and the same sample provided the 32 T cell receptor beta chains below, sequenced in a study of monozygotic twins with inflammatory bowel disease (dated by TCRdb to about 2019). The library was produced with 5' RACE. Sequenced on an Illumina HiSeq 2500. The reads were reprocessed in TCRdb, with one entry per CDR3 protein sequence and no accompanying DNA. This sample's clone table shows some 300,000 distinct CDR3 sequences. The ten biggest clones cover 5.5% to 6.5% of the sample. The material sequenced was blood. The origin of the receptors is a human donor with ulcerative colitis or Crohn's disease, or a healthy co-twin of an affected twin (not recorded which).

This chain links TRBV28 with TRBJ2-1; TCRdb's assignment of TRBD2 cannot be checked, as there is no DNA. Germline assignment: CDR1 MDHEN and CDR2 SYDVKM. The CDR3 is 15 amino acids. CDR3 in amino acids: CASSSSGTRYNEQFF.

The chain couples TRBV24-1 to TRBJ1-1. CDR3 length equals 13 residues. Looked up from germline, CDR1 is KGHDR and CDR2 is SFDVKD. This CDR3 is CATRRTENTEAFF.

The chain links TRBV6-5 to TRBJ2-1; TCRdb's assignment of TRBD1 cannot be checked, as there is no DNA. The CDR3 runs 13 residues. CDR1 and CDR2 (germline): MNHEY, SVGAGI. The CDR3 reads CASSYRDSNEQFF.

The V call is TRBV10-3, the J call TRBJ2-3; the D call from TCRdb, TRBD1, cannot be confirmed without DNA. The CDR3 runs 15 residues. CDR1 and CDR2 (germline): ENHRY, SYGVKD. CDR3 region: CAISTRDRGLNTQYF.

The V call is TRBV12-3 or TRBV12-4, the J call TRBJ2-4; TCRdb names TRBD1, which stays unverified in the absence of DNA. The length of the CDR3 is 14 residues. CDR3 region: CASSRALGPNIQYF.

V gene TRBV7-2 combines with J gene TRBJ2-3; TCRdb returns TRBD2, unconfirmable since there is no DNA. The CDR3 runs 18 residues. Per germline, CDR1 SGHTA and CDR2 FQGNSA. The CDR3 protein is CASSLAGTSGVRTDTQYF. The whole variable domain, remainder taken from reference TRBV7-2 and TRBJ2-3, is GAGVSQSPSNKVTEKGKDVELRCDPISGHTALYWYRQSLGQGLEFLIYFQGNSAPDKSGLPSDRFSAERTGGSVSTLTIQRTQQEDSAVYLCASSLAGTSGVRTDTQYFGPGTRLTVL.

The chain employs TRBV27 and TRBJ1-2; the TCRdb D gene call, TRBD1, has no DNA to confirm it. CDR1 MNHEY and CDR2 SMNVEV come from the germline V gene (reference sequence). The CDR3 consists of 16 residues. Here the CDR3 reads CASSTSGTGNVYGYTF.

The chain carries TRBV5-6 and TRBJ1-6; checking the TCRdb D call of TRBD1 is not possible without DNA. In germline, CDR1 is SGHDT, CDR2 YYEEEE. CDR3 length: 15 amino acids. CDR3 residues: CASNLVTVTDSPLHF.

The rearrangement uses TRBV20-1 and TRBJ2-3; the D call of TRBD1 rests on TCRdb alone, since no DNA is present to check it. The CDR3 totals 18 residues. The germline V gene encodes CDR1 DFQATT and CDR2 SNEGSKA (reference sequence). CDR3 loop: CSARDLTSGGASTDTQYF.

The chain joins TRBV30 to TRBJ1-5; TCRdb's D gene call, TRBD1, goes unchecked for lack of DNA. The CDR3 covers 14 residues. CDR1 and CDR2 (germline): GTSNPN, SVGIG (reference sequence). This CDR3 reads CAWRTQGSNQPQHF.

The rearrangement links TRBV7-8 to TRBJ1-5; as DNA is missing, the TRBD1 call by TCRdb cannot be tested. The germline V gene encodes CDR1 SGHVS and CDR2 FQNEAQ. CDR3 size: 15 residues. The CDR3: CASSSGQGTLQPQHF.

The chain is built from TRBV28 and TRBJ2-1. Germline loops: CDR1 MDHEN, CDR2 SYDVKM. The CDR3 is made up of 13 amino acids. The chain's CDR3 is CASKASSYNEQFF.

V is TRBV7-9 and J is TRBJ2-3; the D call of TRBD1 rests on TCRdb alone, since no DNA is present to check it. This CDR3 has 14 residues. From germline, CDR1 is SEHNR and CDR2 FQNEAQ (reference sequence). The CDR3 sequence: CASSPWATTDTQYF.

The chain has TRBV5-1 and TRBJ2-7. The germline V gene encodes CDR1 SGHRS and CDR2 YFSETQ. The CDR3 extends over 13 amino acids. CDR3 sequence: CASSLDRKYEQYF.

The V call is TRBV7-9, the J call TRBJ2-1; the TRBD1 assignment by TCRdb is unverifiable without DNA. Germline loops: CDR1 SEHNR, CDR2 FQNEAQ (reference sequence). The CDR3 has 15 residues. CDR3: CASSLDRAPYNEQFF.

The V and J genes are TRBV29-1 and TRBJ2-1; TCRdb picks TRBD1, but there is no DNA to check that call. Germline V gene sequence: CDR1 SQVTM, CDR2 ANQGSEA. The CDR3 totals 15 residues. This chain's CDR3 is CSVDRPDRGNNEQFF.

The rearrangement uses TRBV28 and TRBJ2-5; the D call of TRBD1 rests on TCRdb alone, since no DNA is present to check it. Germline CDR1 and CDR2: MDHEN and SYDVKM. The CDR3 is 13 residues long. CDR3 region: CASSRTTEETQYF.

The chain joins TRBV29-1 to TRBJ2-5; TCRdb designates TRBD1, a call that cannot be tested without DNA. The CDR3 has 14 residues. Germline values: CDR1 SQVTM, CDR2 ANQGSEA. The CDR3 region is CSVETGRYQETQYF.

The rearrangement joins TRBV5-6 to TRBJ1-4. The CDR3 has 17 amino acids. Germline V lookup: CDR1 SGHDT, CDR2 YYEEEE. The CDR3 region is CASSRISGTSTNEKLFF.

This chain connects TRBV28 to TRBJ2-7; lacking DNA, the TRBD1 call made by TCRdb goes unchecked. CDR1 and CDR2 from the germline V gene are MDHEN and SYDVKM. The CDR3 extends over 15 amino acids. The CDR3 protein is CASLSPGTGSYEQYF.

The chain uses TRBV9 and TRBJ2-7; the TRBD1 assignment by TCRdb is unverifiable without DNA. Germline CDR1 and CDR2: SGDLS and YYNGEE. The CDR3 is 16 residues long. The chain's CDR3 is CASSPRWGASSYEQYF.

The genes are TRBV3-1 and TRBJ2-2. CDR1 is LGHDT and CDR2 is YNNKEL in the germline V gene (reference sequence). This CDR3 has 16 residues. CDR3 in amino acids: CASSQGGSRSTGELFF.

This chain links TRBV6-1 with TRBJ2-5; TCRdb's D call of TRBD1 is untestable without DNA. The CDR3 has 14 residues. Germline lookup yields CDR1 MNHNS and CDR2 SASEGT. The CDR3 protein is CASRSPRDTAIWYF.

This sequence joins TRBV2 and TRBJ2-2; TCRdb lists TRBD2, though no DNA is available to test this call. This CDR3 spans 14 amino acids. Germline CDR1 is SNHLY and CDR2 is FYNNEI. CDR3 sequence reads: CASMGGLRTGELFF.

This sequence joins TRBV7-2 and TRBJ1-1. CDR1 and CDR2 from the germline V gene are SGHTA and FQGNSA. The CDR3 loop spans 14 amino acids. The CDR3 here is CASTLKEGGTEAFF.

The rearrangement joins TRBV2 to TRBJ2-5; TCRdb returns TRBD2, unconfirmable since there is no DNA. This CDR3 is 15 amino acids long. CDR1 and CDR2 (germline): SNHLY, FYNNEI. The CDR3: CANSASGGLIETQYF.

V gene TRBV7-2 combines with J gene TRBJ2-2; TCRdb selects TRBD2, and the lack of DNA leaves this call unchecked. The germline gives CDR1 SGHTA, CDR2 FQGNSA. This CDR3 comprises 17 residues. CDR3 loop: CASSTRRTSGNTGELFF.

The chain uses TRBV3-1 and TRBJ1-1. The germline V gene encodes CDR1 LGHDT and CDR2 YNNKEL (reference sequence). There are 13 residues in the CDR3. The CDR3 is CSSSQGLNTEAFF.

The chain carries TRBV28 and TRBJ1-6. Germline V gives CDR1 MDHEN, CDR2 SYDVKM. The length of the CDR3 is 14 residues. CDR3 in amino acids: CASSLYQGGSPLHF.

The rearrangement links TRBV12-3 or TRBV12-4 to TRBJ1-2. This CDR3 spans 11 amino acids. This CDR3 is CASSFRGGYTF.

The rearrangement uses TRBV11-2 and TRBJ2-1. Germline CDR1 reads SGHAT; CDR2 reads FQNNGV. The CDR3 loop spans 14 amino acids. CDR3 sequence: CASSKRRGHNEQFF.

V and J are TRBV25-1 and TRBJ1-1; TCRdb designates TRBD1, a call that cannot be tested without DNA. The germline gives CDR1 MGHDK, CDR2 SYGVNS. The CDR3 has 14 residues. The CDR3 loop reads CASSESRGVTEAFF.